The next 14 T cell receptor beta chains were all read from a single sample in a study of T cells in Graves' hyperthyroidism and ophthalmopathy. Researchers amplified the TCR beta CDR3 regions from RNA transcripts. Primed by the HTBI set, a first-round RT-PCR was run on the TCR CDR3. One entry per CDR3 protein, called by TCRdb with MiXCR from the multiplex PCR reads. The sample has 300,000 to 450,000 distinct CDR3 sequences, about 14% seen once. Sequenced material: blood. These receptors were collected from a woman aged 60-75 years with Graves' hyperthyroidism.

This clonotype was detected many times. J is TRBJ2-5 and V is TRBV7-3; maybe TRBD2 (7 bases). Germline V gene sequence: CDR1 SGHTA, CDR2 FQGTGA. The CDR3 loop spans 15 amino acids. V was clipped by 5 bases and J by 2 bases, with 15 bases between them. CDR3 sequence: CASSPRAGAQETQYF. The CDR3 DNA reads TGTGCCAGCAGCCCTAGGGCGGGGGCACAAGAGACCCAGTACTTC.

This clonotype came up many times. The rearrangement joins TRBV29-1 to TRBJ1-2; 8 bases are a match to TRBD1. Unmatched junction bases numbered 4, after V lost 6 bases and J lost 7 bases. This CDR3 comprises 11 residues. Germline V gene sequence: CDR1 SQVTM, CDR2 ANQGSEA. CDR3 DNA: TGCAGCGTGGCGACAGGGGCTGGCTACACCTTC. Translated: CSVATGAGYTF.

Comments on this clonotype: A much larger clone is a single base away; this may be a read error. V and J are TRBV2 and TRBJ2-1, with D possibly matching TRBD2 (6 bases). CDR1 SNHLY and CDR2 FYNNEI come from the germline V gene. Trimming stripped 4 bases from V and 6 bases from J, with 22 bases between. This CDR3 spans 17 amino acids. The CDR3 nucleotides are TGTGCCAGCAGTGCACTCTCTCCGCGACTAGTCGGCAATGAGCAGTTCTTC. Encoded protein: CASSALSPRLVGNEQFF.

The rearrangement links TRBV9 to TRBJ2-3, with TRBD2 as a possible D gene (7 bases). In germline, CDR1 is SGDLS, CDR2 YYNGEE. The CDR3 runs 15 residues. Trimming stripped 0 bases from V and 5 bases from J, with 13 bases between. CDR3 bases: TGTGCCAGCAGCGTAGTCGGGGGCGGGGGAGATACGCAGTATTTT. Its protein product is CASSVVGGGGDTQYF.

This clonotype has more than one count but fewer than ten. The CDR3 DNA reads TGTGCCAGCAGCTTAACTGGGCTAGCGGGGGGGTCAACGAGGGAGCAGTACTTC. It is translated as CASSLTGLAGGSTREQYF. The chain employs TRBV7-9 and TRBJ2-7; 12 bases are shared with TRBD2. After removal of 2 bases from V and 7 bases from J, the junction contained 15 bases not matched to a gene. Germline assignment: CDR1 SEHNR and CDR2 FQNEAQ (reference sequence). This CDR3 is 18 amino acids long.

This clonotype has just one count. At one boundary the junction diverges from the germline segment, which might be a read error. The chain recombines TRBV25-1 with TRBJ2-7; 9 bases align to TRBD2. This CDR3 has 13 residues. Per the germline V gene, CDR1 is MGHDK and CDR2 is SYGVNS. The CDR3 DNA is TGTGCCGGCAGTATAGCGGGAGCCGACGAGCAGTACTTC. Its translation: CAGSIAGADEQYF.

The chain employs TRBV10-3 and TRBJ1-1, with 7 bases identical to TRBD1. Germline-derived CDR1 and CDR2 are ENHRY and SYGVKD. The V segment lost 4 bases and the J segment 1 base; nucleotides outside the gene matches: 6. This CDR3 has 15 amino acids. The CDR3 sequence is CAISAYGQENTEAFF. CDR3 DNA: TGTGCCATCAGTGCTTATGGACAGGAGAACACTGAAGCTTTCTTT.

This clonotype came up many times. This rearrangement joins TRBV2 to TRBJ2-1; the match to TRBD1 covers 9 bases. Per the germline V gene, CDR1 is SNHLY and CDR2 is FYNNEI. The length of the CDR3 is 16 residues. V lost 6 bases, J lost 7 bases, and 13 bases stayed unmatched. The CDR3 sequence is CASSDRFQTGGNEQFF. DNA for the CDR3: TGTGCCAGCAGCGACCGATTTCAGACAGGGGGTAATGAGCAGTTCTTC. Full variable domain (rest looked up from reference TRBV2 and TRBJ2-1): EPEVTQTPSHQVTQMGQEVILRCVPISNHLYFYWYRQILGQKVEFLVSFYNNEISEKSEIFDDQFSVERPDGSNFTLKIRSTKLEDSAMYFCASSDRFQTGGNEQFFGPGTRLTVL.

The chain couples TRBV29-1 to TRBJ2-1, with 9 bases identical to TRBD1. The V and J ends lost 3 bases and 10 bases, in that order; junction bases with no gene match: 4. The CDR3 is 12 residues long. Germline values: CDR1 SQVTM, CDR2 ANQGSEA. The CDR3 nucleotides are TGCAGCGTTGACGACAGGGGGGGCGAGCAGTTCTTC. Protein sequence: CSVDDRGGEQFF.

Ten or more counts support this clonotype. The CDR3 DNA follows: TGTGCCAGCAGCTTAGTTGGGGCTAATGAAAAACTGTTTTTT. Protein product: CASSLVGANEKLFF. The gene calls are TRBV7-9 and TRBJ1-4; no reliable D call. Germline V gene lookup returns CDR1 SEHNR and CDR2 FQNEAQ (reference sequence). This CDR3 region has 14 residues. The V end was cut by 1 base, the J end by 3 bases, with 6 bases between.

This clonotype has ten or more counts. The chain employs TRBV24-1 and TRBJ1-2, with unresolved D. CDR1 and CDR2 (germline): KGHDR, SFDVKD. The V gene lost 4 bases and the J gene lost 0 bases, with 2 bases spanning the gap. The CDR3 length is 12 residues. The DNA for the CDR3 is TGTGCCACCAGTGACACTAACTATGGCTACACCTTC. Protein sequence: CATSDTNYGYTF.

In its sample, this clonotype was seen many times. The rearrangement links TRBV11-2 to TRBJ2-7; D unresolved. Trimming removed 2 bases at V and 2 bases at J, with 13 bases between. The germline V gene encodes CDR1 SGHAT and CDR2 FQNNGV. This CDR3 is 15 amino acids long. CDR3 sequence reads: CASSLKGLDPYEQYF. The CDR3 nucleotides read TGTGCCAGCAGCTTAAAAGGCCTAGACCCCTACGAGCAGTACTTC.

This clonotype appeared many times. The CDR3 protein is CASSLIASGPQRYTYEQYF. In nucleotides, the CDR3 is TGTGCCAGCAGCTTAATAGCTAGCGGGCCTCAACGTTACACCTACGAGCAGTACTTC. The genes are TRBV7-2 and TRBJ2-7; 8 bases line up with TRBD2. Per the germline V gene, CDR1 is SGHTA and CDR2 is FQGNSA. This CDR3 has 19 amino acids. Germline trimming cut 2 bases from V and 2 bases from J; bases unmatched to any gene: 17. Drawing the rest from reference TRBV7-2 and TRBJ2-7, the complete variable domain is GAGVSQSPSNKVTEKGKDVELRCDPISGHTALYWYRQSLGQGLEFLIYFQGNSAPDKSGLPSDRFSAERTGGSVSTLTIQRTQQEDSAVYLCASSLIASGPQRYTYEQYFGPGTRLTVT.

The chain combines TRBV6-1 with TRBJ2-5; TRBD2 might be the D (5 bases). The CDR3 spans 14 residues. V lost 2 bases to trimming and J lost 5 bases, with 12 bases between them. Germline V gene lookup returns CDR1 MNHNS and CDR2 SASEGT. The CDR3 DNA sequence: TGTGCCAGCAGTGAACGACTAATTGCTGAGACCCAGTACTTC. This sequence encodes CASSERLIAETQYF.